In its sample, the clone carrying this T cell receptor (beta chain) was seen a few times. Its antigen is not identified. Its ends do not fully match the called genes, so a read error is possible. The entry originates in a study of T cells in localized non-small cell lung cancer. CDR3 size: 12 residues. The germline V gene encodes CDR1 SGDLS and CDR2 YYNGEE. TCRdb keeps only in-frame clones here, not all; method: immunoSEQ multiplex PCR. Of several thousand clones detected, around 60% appear once; the ten largest clones hold around 3.5%. Study-level results: Without multi-region sequencing, intratumor heterogeneity could not be excluded. Uninvolved adjacent lung, not tumor, had the highest T cell clonality.

The sequence was collected from a male donor at least 60 years old with stage I squamous cell lung carcinoma. Specimen: lymph node tissue, collected before any cancer treatment. This chain uses TRBV9 with TRBJ2-7; D call uncertain. The CDR3 sequence is CASSEEYYKQYF. CDR3 DNA: TGTGCCAGCAGTGAAGAGTACTACAAGCAGTACTTC.